Presented here are 32 T cell receptor beta chains from one specimen sequenced in a study of monozygotic twins with inflammatory bowel disease. TCRdb re-called the 5' RACE reads and catalogs CDR3 proteins one per entry, DNA excluded. This sample contains more than 75,000 distinct CDR3 sequences. The sample consisted of blood. These receptors were taken from a human donor with ulcerative colitis or Crohn's disease, or a healthy co-twin of an affected twin (not recorded which).

V usage is TRBV7-2 and J usage is TRBJ2-3; absent DNA, TCRdb's TRBD2 call cannot be checked. This CDR3 contains 17 residues. Looked up from germline, CDR1 is SGHTA and CDR2 is FQGNSA. The CDR3 loop reads CASSTQRDSSGTDTQYF.

The chain couples TRBV3-1 to TRBJ2-1; the TRBD2 assignment by TCRdb is unverifiable without DNA. Germline V gives CDR1 LGHDT, CDR2 YNNKEL (reference sequence). CDR3 length equals 15 residues. CDR3 amino acids: CASSQLLAGYNEQFF.

This chain joins TRBV28 and TRBJ1-6. Germline V lookup: CDR1 MDHEN, CDR2 SYDVKM. CDR3 size: 15 residues. CDR3 region: CASKLRAGGNSPLHF.

This chain joins TRBV4-1 and TRBJ2-5; TCRdb reports TRBD1, a call that lacks DNA to check it against. Germline V lookup: CDR1 MGHRA, CDR2 YSYEKL. The CDR3 loop spans 19 amino acids. CDR3 protein: CASSHPPILDRVRQETQYF.

V is TRBV5-1 and J is TRBJ1-2; no DNA is available, so the TRBD1 call from TCRdb remains unchecked. Germline V gene data show CDR1 as SGHRS and CDR2 as YFSETQ. The CDR3 has 13 amino acids. CDR3 amino acids: CASSPTGDPGYTF. Complete variable domain (other parts from reference TRBV5-1 and TRBJ1-2): KAGVTQTPRYLIKTRGQQVTLSCSPISGHRSVSWYQQTPGQGLQFLFEYFSETQRNKGNFPGRFSGRQFSNSRSEMNVSTLELGDSALYLCASSPTGDPGYTFGSGTRLTVV.

The rearrangement uses TRBV7-9 and TRBJ2-1; checking the TCRdb D call of TRBD1 is not possible without DNA. CDR1 SEHNR and CDR2 FQNEAQ come from the germline V gene (reference sequence). The CDR3 covers 17 residues. The chain's CDR3 is CASSLGPGTSSYNEQFF.

This chain links TRBV6-1 with TRBJ1-1. CDR1 and CDR2 from the germline V gene are MNHNS and SASEGT. The CDR3 has 13 amino acids. CDR3 sequence: CASSPTGPYEAFF.

The chain links TRBV20-1 to TRBJ1-1; the TRBD1 assignment by TCRdb is unverifiable without DNA. Per germline, CDR1 DFQATT and CDR2 SNEGSKA (reference sequence). The CDR3 has 15 residues. The CDR3: CSAQAQGGGLPEAFF.

The V and J genes are TRBV29-1 and TRBJ1-2. CDR3 length: 12 amino acids. Germline V gene data show CDR1 as SQVTM and CDR2 as ANQGSEA. CDR3 residues: CSVEDSPRGYTF.

The rearrangement joins TRBV10-2 to TRBJ1-1. Germline lookup yields CDR1 WSHSY and CDR2 SAAADI. This CDR3 contains 13 residues. The CDR3 reads CASSGAVNTEAFF.

The chain carries TRBV20-1 and TRBJ1-2. CDR1 and CDR2 (germline): DFQATT, SNEGSKA (reference sequence). The CDR3 is made up of 13 amino acids. CDR3 amino acids: CSARDTVNYGYTF.

This rearrangement joins TRBV12-3 or TRBV12-4 to TRBJ1-5; as DNA is missing, the TRBD1 call by TCRdb cannot be tested. There are 15 residues in the CDR3. CDR3 amino acids: CASSLRQGAEEPQHF.

This chain connects TRBV5-5 to TRBJ2-7; TCRdb proposes TRBD1, but this gene call is untestable without DNA. Germline CDR1 is SGHKS and CDR2 is YYEKEE (reference sequence). The CDR3 consists of 13 residues. CDR3 loop: CASSSPGRIEQYF.

V and J are TRBV6-5 and TRBJ2-3; the TRBD1 assignment by TCRdb is unverifiable without DNA. Germline CDR1 MNHEY, CDR2 SVGAGI. The CDR3 spans 16 residues. CDR3 sequence reads: CASSYSRIPLTDTQYF.

The CDR3 is CSARVRDKNTEAFF. The chain has TRBV20-1 and TRBJ1-1; lacking DNA, the TRBD1 call made by TCRdb goes unchecked. Looked up from germline, CDR1 is DFQATT and CDR2 is SNEGSKA (reference sequence). This CDR3 is built from 14 residues.

The V and J genes are TRBV20-1 and TRBJ1-1; TCRdb designates TRBD1, a call that cannot be tested without DNA. The CDR3 is made up of 13 amino acids. Per germline, CDR1 DFQATT and CDR2 SNEGSKA (reference sequence). CDR3 amino acids: CSASGTANTEAFF.

This sequence joins TRBV7-9 and TRBJ2-5; TCRdb outputs TRBD2, but without DNA this stays unchecked. The CDR3 runs 14 residues. Germline CDR1 reads SEHNR; CDR2 reads FQNEAQ (reference sequence). CDR3 region: CASSLTGLGETQYF.

The rearrangement uses TRBV6-1 and TRBJ2-5; TCRdb proposes TRBD1, but this gene call is untestable without DNA. The CDR3 contains 16 residues. In germline, CDR1 is MNHNS, CDR2 SASEGT. CDR3 protein: CASSEATGAVKETQYF.

V and J are TRBV4-1 and TRBJ2-7. CDR3 length equals 14 residues. Germline V lookup: CDR1 MGHRA, CDR2 YSYEKL. CDR3 loop: CASSQDHLWYEQYF.

This chain connects TRBV19 to TRBJ2-7; TCRdb picks TRBD2, but there is no DNA to check that call. The germline V gene encodes CDR1 LNHDA and CDR2 SQIVND (reference sequence). The CDR3 loop spans 14 amino acids. This CDR3 is CASSSMEGTYEQYF.

V is TRBV19 and J is TRBJ1-5. CDR1 is LNHDA, CDR2 SQIVND, per germline (reference sequence). The CDR3 runs to 16 residues. This CDR3 reads CASSPWREGGNQPQHF.

The chain is built from TRBV7-9 and TRBJ2-1; checking the TCRdb D call of TRBD2 is not possible without DNA. The CDR3 length is 16 residues. Germline CDR1 SEHNR, CDR2 FQNEAQ (reference sequence). This CDR3 is CASRRSLADSYNEQFF. Full variable domain (remainder filled in from reference TRBV7-9 and TRBJ2-1): DTGVSQNPRHKITKRGQNVTFRCDPISEHNRLYWYRQTLGQGPEFLTYFQNEAQLEKSRLLSDRFSAERPKGSFSTLEIQRTEQGDSAMYLCASRRSLADSYNEQFFGPGTRLTVL.

The genes are TRBV5-6 and TRBJ2-2; TCRdb names TRBD1, which stays unverified in the absence of DNA. The CDR3 extends over 15 amino acids. Germline assignment: CDR1 SGHDT and CDR2 YYEEEE. The CDR3 loop is CASSLVRGVTGELFF.

This chain connects TRBV20-1 to TRBJ2-7. The V gene's germline CDR1 is DFQATT and CDR2 SNEGSKA (reference sequence). The CDR3 sequence is 13 residues long. This CDR3 reads CSAREGTSYEQYF.

The chain couples TRBV5-4 to TRBJ2-7. This CDR3 region has 12 residues. The V gene's germline CDR1 is SGHNT and CDR2 YYREEE (reference sequence). The CDR3: CASSSSSYEQYF.

The CDR3 loop is CASSFGGPSSTDTQYF. The rearrangement joins TRBV7-9 to TRBJ2-3; there is no DNA to check the TCRdb D call of TRBD1. The germline V gene encodes CDR1 SEHNR and CDR2 FQNEAQ (reference sequence). This CDR3 comprises 16 residues.

This chain connects TRBV10-3 to TRBJ1-6; absent DNA, TCRdb's TRBD1 call cannot be checked. Germline-derived CDR1 and CDR2 are ENHRY and SYGVKD. The CDR3 sequence is 15 residues long. CDR3 protein: CAISEEGTENSPLHF.

The V call is TRBV6-5, the J call TRBJ1-1; TCRdb calls TRBD1, which cannot be checked without DNA. Germline lookup yields CDR1 MNHEY and CDR2 SVGAGI. The CDR3 is 11 residues long. CDR3 protein: CASSSSGGAFF.

The chain couples TRBV7-9 to TRBJ1-5. The V gene's germline CDR1 is SEHNR and CDR2 FQNEAQ (reference sequence). There are 14 residues in the CDR3. The CDR3 reads CASSLVGKDQPQHF.

The V gene is TRBV4-2, the J gene TRBJ2-2; TCRdb outputs TRBD1, but without DNA this stays unchecked. This CDR3 has 15 amino acids. Germline V gene sequence: CDR1 LGHNA, CDR2 YNFKEQ. This chain's CDR3 is CASSQVAGGPGELFF.

The V and J genes are TRBV15 and TRBJ1-1; TCRdb names TRBD1, which stays unverified in the absence of DNA. From germline, CDR1 is LNHNV and CDR2 YYDKDF (reference sequence). The CDR3 sequence is 15 residues long. The CDR3 sequence is CATSTDGQANTEAFF.

This chain connects TRBV27 to TRBJ1-6; absent DNA, TCRdb's TRBD1 call cannot be checked. The germline V gene encodes CDR1 MNHEY and CDR2 SMNVEV (reference sequence). This CDR3 is built from 15 residues. CDR3 region: CASRSGDREGSPLHF.